This T cell receptor (beta chain) was captured in a study of T cell responses to AZD1222 COVID-19 vaccine. Study-wide results and limits: Clonal diversity was possibly underestimated, and the donors were mostly white British, with more females.

On this clone itself: The antigen is not known.

Using immunoSEQ multiplex PCR, the repertoire was profiled, and TCRdb retains in-frame clones only, with some absent. The sample consists of about 180,000 clones, 90% to 95% of them appearing once. The CDR3 consists of 14 residues. The germline V gene encodes CDR1 SQVTM and CDR2 ANQGSEA. Trimming removed 6 bases at V and 3 bases at J, with 15 bases between. The sequence came from an adult who received the AZD1222 COVID-19 vaccine. The chain joins TRBV29-1 to TRBJ2-1, with D perhaps assigned TRBD1 or TRBD2 (5 bases each). The material sequenced was peripheral blood, taken 28 days after the second AZD1222 dose. In DNA, the CDR3 is TGCAGCGTCCAAACAGGTGAGGGCTACAATGAGCAGTTCTTC. Protein sequence: CSVQTGEGYNEQFF.